Here is one T cell receptor beta chain with its context. Its specificity is unknown. The germline gives CDR1 SGHTA, CDR2 FQGNSA. The ends lost 7 bases at V and 1 base at J; junction bases unmatched: 9. This CDR3 has 15 amino acids. One entry per CDR3 protein, called by TCRdb with MiXCR from the RT-PCR reads. Of 700,000 to 800,000 distinct CDR3 sequences listed, approximately 17% are singletons. This sample was taken from a study of response to subunit inactivated influenza vaccine. Study-wide results and limits: The authors proposed limited new T cell recruitment per seasonal influenza vaccination.

The clonotype was recovered from a middle-aged man who received an inactivated influenza vaccine. The sample consisted of PBMCs from blood, taken approximately 5 days after vaccination. The rearrangement links TRBV7-2 to TRBJ1-2, with 7 nucleotides matching TRBD1. The CDR3 coding sequence is TGTGCCAGCAAAGAAAGGGACAGTTTTAACTATGGCTACACCTTC. Translation: CASKERDSFNYGYTF.